This is a list of T cell receptor beta chains from one sample in a study of T cells in Graves' hyperthyroidism and ophthalmopathy. Using its own MiXCR run on the multiplex PCR reads, TCRdb lists one record per CDR3 protein. The table includes around 440,000 distinct CDR3 sequences, 15% to 18% detected once. The sample consisted of blood. The receptors originated from a woman under 30 with Graves' hyperthyroidism. Each CDR3 is given with its conserved first and last residue. The D gene is left open where the match is weak. A row's size may be missing; if present it is once, few, many or a size class.

>TRBJ1-2|NA|TRBV13|many
TGTGCCAGCAGCTTGTTGGGGGGTAGTCACCCCGGGAGCTATGGCTACACCTTC
CASSLLGGSHPGSYGYTF
>TRBJ2-3|NA|TRBV20-1|many
TGCAGTGCTAGAGATTTGGGGGGCTGGGGCACAGATACGCAGTATTTT
CSARDLGGWGTDTQYF
>TRBJ2-3|NA|TRBV20-1|few
TGCAGTGCTTCACGACAGGGCACAGATACGCAGTATTTT
CSASRQGTDTQYF
>TRBJ2-1|TRBD1|TRBV27|few
TGTGCCAGCAAGGGGGCTCCCAGCCGATCCTACAATGGGCAGTTCTTC
CASKGAPSRSYNGQFF
>TRBJ2-7|TRBD2|TRBV5-1|many
TGCGCCAGCAGCTTCGAACTAGCGGGGGCCTACGAGCAGTACTTC
CASSFELAGAYEQYF
>TRBJ1-4|TRBD1|TRBV7-8|many
TGTGCCAGCAGCTTAGCTTGGACAGGGCGAGAAAAACTGTTTTTT
CASSLAWTGREKLFF
>TRBJ2-7|TRBD1|TRBV4-1|NA
TGCGCCAGCAGCCAAGCCTCGGGACAGAACTACGAGCAGTACTTC
CASSQASGQNYEQYF
>TRBJ2-5|TRBD2|TRBV9|many
TGTGCCAGCAACAGCGGGGCTAGAGAGACCCAGTACTTC
CASNSGARETQYF
>TRBJ2-7|NA|TRBV7-9|many
TGTGCCAGCAGCTCGCAGGTATCCTACGAGCAGTACTTC
CASSSQVSYEQYF
>TRBJ1-2|NA|TRBV7-9|few
TGTGCCAGCAGCGAGACTCCCTATGGCTACACCTTC
CASSETPYGYTF
>TRBJ2-2|NA|TRBV9|NA
TGTGCCAGCAGCGGGACAGTTAACACCGGGGAGCTGTTTTTT
CASSGTVNTGELFF
>TRBJ2-3|TRBD2|TRBV6-5|few
TGTGCCAGCAGTTACGGGGGACAGGGGCTTGCTAGCGGGGGGGCCTATGGCACAGATACGCAGTATTTT
CASSYGGQGLASGGAYGTDTQYF
>TRBJ2-3|NA|TRBV5-6|NA
TGTGCCAGCAGCTTGTGGGTCCCCGGGGTGACAGATACGCAGTATTTT
CASSLWVPGVTDTQYF
>TRBJ1-6|NA|TRBV5-6|many
TGTGCCAGCAACCTCAGGAAGACACCCCTCCACTTT
CASNLRKTPLHF
>TRBJ1-2|NA|TRBV7-9|many
TGTGCCAGCAGCTCCTACCGGGACCTTGGGGGTAATGGCTACACCTTC
CASSSYRDLGGNGYTF
>TRBJ2-7|TRBD1|TRBV28|many
TGTGCCAGCATCCCCCGGAGGACAGGGGATGGCGAGCAGTACTTC
CASIPRRTGDGEQYF
>TRBJ2-4|NA|TRBV5-1|many
TGCGCCAGCAGCTTGGAGGGGCCTCTAGCCAAAAACATTCAGTACTTC
CASSLEGPLAKNIQYF
>TRBJ2-5|TRBD1|TRBV5-8|many
TGTGCCAGCAGAATGGACAGGGTGGAAGAGACCCAGTACTTC
CASRMDRVEETQYF
>TRBJ2-7|TRBD2|TRBV29-1|NA
TGCAGCTTTCGGGGGGGCTACGAGCAGTACTTC
CSFRGGYEQYF
>TRBJ2-7|NA|TRBV4-1|NA
TGCGCCAGCAGCCACTACCCGGCGGGATCGAGTTCCTACGAGCAGTACTTC
CASSHYPAGSSSYEQYF
>TRBJ2-3|TRBD2|TRBV4-2|many
TGTGCCAGCAGCCAAGTTAAAGCGGGGGGGCCAGATACGCAGTATTTT
CASSQVKAGGPDTQYF
>TRBJ2-1|NA|TRBV7-9|many
TGTGCCAGCAGCTCAGGGATGGACTCCCAAAGCTCCTACAATGAGCAGTTCTTC
CASSSGMDSQSSYNEQFF
>TRBJ2-1|TRBD2|TRBV7-9|many
TGTGCCAGCAGCTCGGCCAGCGGGGGTAATGAGCAGTTCTTC
CASSSASGGNEQFF
>TRBJ2-2|NA|TRBV27|NA
TGTGCCAGCAGCCCCCTCAACACCGGGGAGCTGTTTTTT
CASSPLNTGELFF
>TRBJ2-1|TRBD2|TRBV5-4|NA
TGTGCCAGCAGCTGGCTTGGGCGGGGGGACCAGGGCAATGAGCAGTTCTTC
CASSWLGRGDQGNEQFF
>TRBJ2-7|NA|TRBV7-6|NA
TGTGCCAGCAGCCCGGGGGCGCAGAGACCCTTCTACGAGCAGTACTTC
CASSPGAQRPFYEQYF
>TRBJ2-6|NA|TRBV20-1|many
TGCAGTCCTTACTCTGGGGCCAACGTCCTGACTTTC
CSPYSGANVLTF
>TRBJ2-2|NA|TRBV7-7|many
TGTGCTAGCAGCTTAGCCCCTAGTGGGGAGCTGTTTTTT
CASSLAPSGELFF
>TRBJ2-3|NA|TRBV20-1|many
TGCAGTGCTAGAGACGGGCGGACTAGCACAGATACGCAGTATTTT
CSARDGRTSTDTQYF
>TRBJ1-1|NA|TRBV12-3/TRBV12-4|many
TGTGCCAGCAGTTTCCTTGCCTCGAAGAGCACTGAAGCTTTCTTT
CASSFLASKSTEAFF
>TRBJ2-5|NA|TRBV7-3|NA
TGTGCCAGCAGCCTTTGGTCCGGAGAGACCCAGTACTTC
CASSLWSGETQYF
>TRBJ1-2|NA|TRBV28|many
TGTGCCAGCAGCGCAAGGGGGTATGGCTACGGCTACACCTTC
CASSARGYGYGYTF
>TRBJ2-5|TRBD2|TRBV6-1|many
TGTGCCAGCAGACGGAACAGGGGGCTAGCGGGAGGGGAGCAAGAGACCCAGTACTTC
CASRRNRGLAGGEQETQYF
>TRBJ1-6|NA|TRBV2|many
TGTGCCAGCAGTGAGAATCGGGATAAGAATTCACCCCTCCACTTT
CASSENRDKNSPLHF
>TRBJ2-1|NA|TRBV29-1|NA
TGCAGCGCTGAACAGAGCTCCTACAATGAGCAGTTCTTC
CSAEQSSYNEQFF
>TRBJ1-2|NA|TRBV7-9|many
TGTGCCAGCAGCCTAGGGGACCAGAAGTCCCCTGGCTACACCTTC
CASSLGDQKSPGYTF
>TRBJ1-2|NA|TRBV24-1|NA
TGTGCCACCAGTGATCACCGGGCAGGGGCCTGGGGCTACACCTTC
CATSDHRAGAWGYTF
>TRBJ1-1|NA|TRBV19|few
TGTGCCAGTAGTATTTCTTTGAACACTGAAGCTTTCTTT
CASSISLNTEAFF
>TRBJ2-1|TRBD2|TRBV19|many
TGTGCCAGTAGTCTGTCTAGCGGGAGTGGTAGTGAGCAGTTCTTC
CASSLSSGSGSEQFF
>TRBJ2-5|NA|TRBV5-6|many
TGTGCCAGCAGCGCAGGACATCAGTTATGGGAGACCCAGTACTTC
CASSAGHQLWETQYF
>TRBJ2-7|TRBD2|TRBV5-1|few
TGCGCCAGCAGCTCTGGGACTAGCGGGAGGGCCGAGTGGTACTTC
CASSSGTSGRAEWYF
>TRBJ2-7|TRBD2|TRBV5-1|many
TGCGCCAGCAGCTTCGCGGGAGAGTCCTACGAGCAGTACTTC
CASSFAGESYEQYF
>TRBJ2-7|TRBD1|TRBV4-1|NA
TGCGCCAGCAGCCAAGATCCGGGACAGGGAGGGTCCGGCGAGCAGTACTTC
CASSQDPGQGGSGEQYF
>TRBJ2-3|TRBD2|TRBV4-1|many
TGCGCCAGCAGCCAAGACTCTATTCGTTCGGCGGGGGGGAGCACAGATACGCAGTATTTT
CASSQDSIRSAGGSTDTQYF
>TRBJ2-2|NA|TRBV7-9|NA
TGTGCCAGCAACTTTGGCGGCAACACCGGGGAGCTGTTTTTT
CASNFGGNTGELFF
>TRBJ2-3|NA|TRBV20-1|NA
TGCAGTGCTAGCGCCACCCTCCCAGCGCTCAACCCACAGGATACGCAGTATTTT
CSASATLPALNPQDTQYF
>TRBJ2-7|TRBD2|TRBV12-3/TRBV12-4|NA
TGTGCCAGCAGTAGGGGGCTAGCGGGGGGGCTGTACGAGCAGTACTTC
CASSRGLAGGLYEQYF
>TRBJ2-1|TRBD2|TRBV6-1|NA
TGTGCCAGCAGTGGTCCGGGACTAGCGGGACGTTTTAACAATGAGCAGTTCTTC
CASSGPGLAGRFNNEQFF
>TRBJ1-2|NA|TRBV19|NA
TGTGCCAGTAACCTCGACAGAGCTAACTATGGCTACACCTTC
CASNLDRANYGYTF
>TRBJ2-1|NA|TRBV6-4|NA
TGTGCCAGAGCCTCGGGACGGAGCTCCTACAATGAGCAGTTCTTC
CARASGRSSYNEQFF